A single sample is the source of the 5 T cell receptor beta chains below, sequenced in a study of sequential checkpoint blockade in melanoma. Method: immunoSEQ multiplex PCR; TCRdb's copy keeps in-frame clones and lacks some. Of roughly 6,500 clones in the sample, more than 25% were seen once. Treatment reported: randomized to nivolumab then ipilimumab (arm A) or the reverse (arm B). The starting material was tumor tissue (inferred from file names), obtained from a patient given nivolumab and ipilimumab in sequence. These receptors all come from a human donor with melanoma.

V gene TRBV28 combines with J gene TRBJ2-3, with TRBD1 matching 7 bases. This CDR3 spans 16 amino acids. With V trimmed by 2 bases and J by 2 bases, 7 bases remained unmatched. Looked up from germline, CDR1 is MDHEN and CDR2 is SYDVKM. The CDR3 region has the DNA TGTGCCAGCAGTTTAGGGCAGGGGGTTTTCACAGATACGCAGTATTTT. Protein: CASSLGQGVFTDTQYF.

This clone was counted a few times. This chain uses TRBV9 with TRBJ1-5; D is perhaps TRBD1 (6 bases). Germline CDR1 and CDR2: SGDLS and YYNGEE. V was clipped by 4 bases and J by 3 bases, with 11 bases between them. The CDR3 sequence is 14 residues long. The chain's CDR3 is CASSLGGSNQPQHF. CDR3 sequence (DNA): TGTGCCAGCAGCCTAGGGGGATCCAATCAGCCCCAGCATTTT.

This clone showed up just once. The rearrangement joins TRBV5-1 to TRBJ1-1, with TRBD1 identical over 9 bases. Per germline, CDR1 SGHRS and CDR2 YFSETQ. This CDR3 contains 16 residues. J was trimmed by 5 bases and V by 3 bases; bases with no gene match: 11. This chain's CDR3 is CASSSTLQGAGTEAFF. The CDR3 coding sequence is TGCGCCAGCAGCTCAACGCTACAGGGGGCGGGAACTGAAGCTTTCTTT.

This clone was seen only a few times. V gene TRBV11-3 combines with J gene TRBJ1-5; TRBD1 matches 7 bases. Trimming removed 1 base from V and 3 bases from J; junction bases left unmatched: 12. This CDR3 is built from 18 residues. The germline V gene encodes CDR1 SGHNT and CDR2 YENEEA. CDR3 DNA: TGTGCCAGCAGCTTAGGAGGGACAGCTTCAGTTTCCAATCAGCCCCAGCATTTT. This codes for CASSLGGTASVSNQPQHF.

The V call is TRBV10-2, the J call TRBJ1-2; 8 bases match TRBD1. Germline assignment: CDR1 WSHSY and CDR2 SAAADI. The CDR3 is made up of 13 amino acids. Trimming cost V 5 bases and J 4 bases; bases outside gene matches: 3. CDR3 nucleotide sequence: TGCGCCAGCAGTCAGGGGGCCGGCTATGGCTACACCTTC. It is translated as CASSQGAGYGYTF.